This T cell receptor beta chain was documented in a study of identical twins. The study's findings and limits: Out-of-frame alpha sequences that twins shared showed excess low generation probability.

This clonotype was seen more than once but under ten times. As yet, its antigen is unknown. TCRdb processed the 5' RACE reads anew with MiXCR; each CDR3 protein has one entry. The repertoire holds 250,000 to 300,000 distinct CDR3 sequences, with 6.5% to 9.5% as singletons. The V gene end was trimmed by 4 bases and the J gene end by 9 bases; junction bases not matched to a gene: 14. Germline V lookup: CDR1 KGHDR, CDR2 SFDVKD. This CDR3 spans 17 amino acids. The sample was also reused in another study, on yellow fever vaccine responses in identical twins.

The chain is built from TRBV24-1 and TRBJ2-1; 10 nucleotides line up with TRBD1. This receptor was taken from a woman under 30 in good health. Sequencing was done on a sample of CD8+ T cells sorted from blood. The CDR3 protein is CATSESGQGFFFGEQFF. The CDR3 DNA reads TGTGCCACCAGTGAGTCGGGACAGGGGTTCTTTTTCGGTGAGCAGTTCTTC.